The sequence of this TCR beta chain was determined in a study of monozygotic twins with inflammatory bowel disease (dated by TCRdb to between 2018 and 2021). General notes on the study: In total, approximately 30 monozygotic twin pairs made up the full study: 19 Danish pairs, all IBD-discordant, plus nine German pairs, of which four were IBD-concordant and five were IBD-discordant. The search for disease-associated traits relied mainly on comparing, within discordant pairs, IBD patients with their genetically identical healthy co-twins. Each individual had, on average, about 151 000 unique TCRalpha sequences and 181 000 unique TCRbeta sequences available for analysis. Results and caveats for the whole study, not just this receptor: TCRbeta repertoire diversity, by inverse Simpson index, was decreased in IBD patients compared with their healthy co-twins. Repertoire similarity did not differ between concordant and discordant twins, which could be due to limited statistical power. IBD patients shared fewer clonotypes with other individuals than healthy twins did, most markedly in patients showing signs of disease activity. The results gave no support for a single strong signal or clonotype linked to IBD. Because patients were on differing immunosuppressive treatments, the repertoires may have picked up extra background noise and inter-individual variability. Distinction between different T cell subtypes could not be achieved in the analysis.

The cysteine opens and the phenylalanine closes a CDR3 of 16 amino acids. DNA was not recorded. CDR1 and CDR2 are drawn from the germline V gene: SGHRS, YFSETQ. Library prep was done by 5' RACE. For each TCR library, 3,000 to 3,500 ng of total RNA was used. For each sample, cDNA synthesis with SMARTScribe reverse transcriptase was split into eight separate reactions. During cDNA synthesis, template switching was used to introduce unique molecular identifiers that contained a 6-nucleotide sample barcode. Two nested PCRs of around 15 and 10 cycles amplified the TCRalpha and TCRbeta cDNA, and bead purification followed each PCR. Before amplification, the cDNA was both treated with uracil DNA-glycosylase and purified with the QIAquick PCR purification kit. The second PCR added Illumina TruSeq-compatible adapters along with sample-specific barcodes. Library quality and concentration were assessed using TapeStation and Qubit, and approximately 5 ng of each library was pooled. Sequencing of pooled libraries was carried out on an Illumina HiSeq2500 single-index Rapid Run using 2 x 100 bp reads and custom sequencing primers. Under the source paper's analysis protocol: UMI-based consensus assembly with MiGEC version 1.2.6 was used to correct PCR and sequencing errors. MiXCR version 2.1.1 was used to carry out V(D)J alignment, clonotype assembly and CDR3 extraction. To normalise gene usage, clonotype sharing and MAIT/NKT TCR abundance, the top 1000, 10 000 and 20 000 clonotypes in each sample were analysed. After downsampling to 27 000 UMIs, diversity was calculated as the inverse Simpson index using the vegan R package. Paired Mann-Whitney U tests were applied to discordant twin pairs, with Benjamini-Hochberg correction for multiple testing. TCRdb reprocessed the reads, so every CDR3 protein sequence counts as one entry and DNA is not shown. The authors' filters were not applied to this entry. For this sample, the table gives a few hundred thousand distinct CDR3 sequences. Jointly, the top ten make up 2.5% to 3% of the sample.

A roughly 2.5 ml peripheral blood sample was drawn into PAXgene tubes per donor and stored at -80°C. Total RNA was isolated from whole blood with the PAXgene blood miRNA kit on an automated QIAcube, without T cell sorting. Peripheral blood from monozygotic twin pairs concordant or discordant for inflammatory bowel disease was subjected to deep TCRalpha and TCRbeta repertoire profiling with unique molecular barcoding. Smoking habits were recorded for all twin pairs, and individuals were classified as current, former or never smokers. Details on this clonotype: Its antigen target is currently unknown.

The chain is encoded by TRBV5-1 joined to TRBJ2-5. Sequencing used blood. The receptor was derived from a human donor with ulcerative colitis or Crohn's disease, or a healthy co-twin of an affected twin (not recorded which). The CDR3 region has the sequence CASSLSQLAGQETQYF.